The 26 T cell receptor beta chains reported below all come from one sample, sequenced in a study of blood T cell repertoires in COVID-19. Using immunoSEQ multiplex PCR, the repertoire was profiled, and TCRdb retains in-frame clones only, with some absent. This table has tens of thousands of clones, roughly 87% appearing once. Sequencing used peripheral blood. The receptors derive from a woman over 75 with COVID-19, enrolled during active disease.

This clone was seen a handful of times. The gene calls are TRBV2 and TRBJ2-1; tentative D call: TRBD2 (6 bases). Germline values: CDR1 SNHLY, CDR2 FYNNEI. The CDR3 runs 12 residues. The germline V and J ends were trimmed by 7 bases and 6 bases, with 10 bases remaining between them. The CDR3 here is CASKEGRNEQFF. Here the CDR3 DNA reads TGTGCCAGCAAGGAGGGGCGCAATGAGCAGTTCTTC.

The genes are TRBV18 and TRBJ2-5, with D hard to call. The CDR3 spans 11 residues. From germline, CDR1 is KGHSH and CDR2 LQKENI. The V and J ends lost 6 bases and 5 bases respectively, with 7 bases between them. The CDR3 nucleotides read TGTGCCAGCTCCCCCGGGGAGACCCAGTACTTC. Protein: CASSPGETQYF.

In this sample, this clone turned up once. The CDR3 sequence is CASSSRQSSGNTIYF. The CDR3 coding sequence is TGTGCCAGCAGTTCAAGACAGTCCTCTGGAAACACCATATATTTT. This chain joins TRBV6-5 and TRBJ1-3, with D tentatively TRBD1 (5 bases). CDR1 is MNHEY and CDR2 is SVGAGI in the germline V gene. The CDR3 sequence is 15 residues long. V was clipped by 4 bases and J by 0 bases, with 10 bases between them.

This clone was picked up one time. The chain carries TRBV6-2 or TRBV6-3 and TRBJ1-2, with D possibly being TRBD1 (5 bases). Trimming stripped 2 bases from V and 4 bases from J, with 11 bases between. The CDR3 totals 14 residues. Looked up from germline, CDR1 is MNHEY and CDR2 is SVGEGT. In DNA form, the CDR3 reads TGTGCCAGCAGTTACGGCGGACATCTCTATGGCTACACCTTC. Residues: CASSYGGHLYGYTF.

This clone was counted between two and nine times. This chain joins TRBV19 and TRBJ1-5, with a possible D match to TRBD1 (5 bases). Between the trimmed V and J ends, which lost 10 bases and 2 bases, there was a span of 18 bases. Germline V gene lookup returns CDR1 LNHDA and CDR2 SQIVND (reference sequence). This CDR3 spans 15 amino acids. CDR3 loop: CATGRGSGGNQPQHF. For the CDR3, the DNA is TGTGCCACTGGGAGGGGCTCGGGGGGCAATCAGCCCCAGCATTTT.

This chain uses TRBV27 with TRBJ2-7, with 7 bases that match TRBD2. CDR1 and CDR2 from the germline V gene are MNHEY and SMNVEV (reference sequence). CDR3 length: 13 residues. The trim removed 4 bases at V and 2 bases at J, leaving 2 bases unmatched. CDR3 amino acids: CASSWGGTYEQYF. The CDR3, as DNA: TGTGCCAGCAGTTGGGGGGGGACCTACGAGCAGTACTTC.

The CDR3 DNA is TGCGCCAGCAGCCAAGAAGGGAGCTTGAACACCGGGGAGCTGTTTTTT. This encodes CASSQEGSLNTGELFF. This chain joins TRBV4-1 and TRBJ2-2, with a tentative D call TRBD2 (5 bases). Deletions cut 0 bases from V and 1 base from J, with 9 bases between. Germline V gives CDR1 MGHRA, CDR2 YSYEKL. This CDR3 is 16 amino acids long.

This clone was counted a few times. V usage is TRBV6-5 and J usage is TRBJ2-5, with D tentatively TRBD1 (6 bases). This CDR3 has 16 amino acids. With 0 bases removed from V and 7 bases from J, the gap between germline ends came to 18 bases. Germline CDR1 MNHEY, CDR2 SVGAGI. The CDR3 bases are TGTGCCAGCAGTTACTCCCGGACAGAGAGTTTTTGGACCCAGTACTTC. The encoded protein is CASSYSRTESFWTQYF.

The chain is built from TRBV21-1 and TRBJ2-5; TRBD1, as called in the table, went unchecked against the DNA. TRBV21-1 is flagged as a pseudogene. CDR3 size: 14 residues. The CDR3 sequence: CASSRQGAQRRQYF. The CDR3 DNA is TGTGCCAGCAGCAGACAGGGGGCCCAAAGACGGCAGTACTTC.

The chain uses TRBV7-3 and TRBJ2-3; D call uncertain. CDR1 SGHTA and CDR2 FQGTGA come from the germline V gene. V was clipped by 8 bases and J by 0 bases, with 9 bases between them. CDR3 length: 13 amino acids. As DNA, the CDR3 is TGTGCCAGCCGTCTAACTAGCACAGATACGCAGTATTTT. It codes for CASRLTSTDTQYF.

This clone was picked up many times. The chain joins TRBV6-6 to TRBJ1-1; 7 bases line up with TRBD1. Germline CDR1 is MNHNY and CDR2 is SVGAGI (reference sequence). With V trimmed by 5 bases and J by 5 bases, 2 bases remained unmatched. The length of the CDR3 is 12 residues. This CDR3 is CASSPQGTEAFF. The DNA for the CDR3 is TGTGCCAGCAGTCCACAGGGGACTGAAGCTTTCTTT.

This chain links TRBV27 with TRBJ1-1; a weak D match, TRBD1 (5 bases). The V end lost 11 bases, the J end lost 2 bases, and 21 bases lay between the germline ends. The CDR3 covers 15 residues. Per germline, CDR1 MNHEY and CDR2 SMNVEV (reference sequence). The CDR3 loop is CASRDSHLTNTEAFF. Here the CDR3 DNA reads TGTGCCTCTAGAGACAGCCACCTTACTAACACTGAAGCTTTCTTT.

The rearrangement joins TRBV9 to TRBJ2-5, with TRBD2 identical over 11 bases. Germline V gene lookup returns CDR1 SGDLS and CDR2 YYNGEE. The CDR3 length is 15 residues. The ends lost 0 bases at V and 5 bases at J; junction bases unmatched: 3. This CDR3 reads CASSVGSGGAETQYF. The CDR3 coding sequence is TGTGCCAGCAGCGTAGGTAGCGGGGGGGCCGAGACCCAGTACTTC.

The chain recombines TRBV10-3 with TRBJ2-1; weak D call: TRBD1 (6 bases). This CDR3 has 15 residues. The V and J ends lost 4 bases and 4 bases respectively, with 14 bases between them. CDR1 and CDR2 from the germline V gene are ENHRY and SYGVKD. CDR3 loop: CAISGDGRGYNEQFF. CDR3 bases: TGTGCCATCAGTGGGGACGGCAGGGGTTACAATGAGCAGTTCTTC.

This chain connects TRBV2 to TRBJ1-6; 8 bases align to TRBD1. The CDR3 runs to 15 residues. J lost 5 bases, V lost 7 bases, and 7 bases had no gene match. Germline CDR1 and CDR2: SNHLY and FYNNEI. DNA for the CDR3: TGTGCCAGCATAAGGCTACAGGGGGATAATTCACCCCTCCACTTT. Translation: CASIRLQGDNSPLHF.

This chain links TRBV19 with TRBJ1-1, with a tentative D call TRBD1 (5 bases). Germline V gene lookup returns CDR1 LNHDA and CDR2 SQIVND (reference sequence). The CDR3 runs 14 residues. V shed 7 bases and J shed 1 base, with 13 bases lying between them. CDR3 residues: CASTPDNKNTEAFF. As DNA, the CDR3 is TGTGCCAGTACCCCGGACAATAAGAACACTGAAGCTTTCTTT. Drawing the rest from reference TRBV19 and TRBJ1-1, the complete variable domain is DGGITQSPKYLFRKEGQNVTLSCEQNLNHDAMYWYRQDPGQGLRLIYYSQIVNDFQKGDIAEGYSVSREKKESFPLTVTSAQKNPTAFYLCASTPDNKNTEAFFGQGTRLTVV.

This clone was picked up a small number of times. The J gene is TRBJ1-2, the V gene TRBV3-1 (or the pseudogene TRBV3-2); tentatively, D is TRBD1 (5 bases). Germline CDR1 LGHDT, CDR2 YNNKEL (reference sequence). V shed 0 bases and J shed 2 bases, with 10 bases lying between them. CDR3 length equals 15 residues. CDR3 region: CASSQDGHGNYGYTF. In DNA, the CDR3 is TGTGCCAGCAGCCAAGATGGACACGGAAACTATGGCTACACCTTC.

This sequence joins TRBV30 and TRBJ1-2, with TRBD1 identical over 8 bases. The CDR3 is made up of 13 amino acids. Trimming at V came to 3 bases and at J to 3 bases, leaving 3 bases not matched to a gene. Looked up from germline, CDR1 is GTSNPN and CDR2 is SVGIG (reference sequence). The CDR3 protein is CAWSLQGDYGYTF. As DNA, the CDR3 is TGTGCCTGGAGCTTACAGGGGGACTATGGCTACACCTTC.

J is TRBJ1-3 and V is TRBV5-1; tentatively, D is TRBD1 (5 bases). This CDR3 has 13 amino acids. Per germline, CDR1 SGHRS and CDR2 YFSETQ. The V and J ends lost 4 bases and 4 bases respectively, with 9 bases between them. The CDR3 DNA is TGCGCCAGCAGCCAGACAGCCGGAAACACCATATATTTT. It is translated as CASSQTAGNTIYF.

The CDR3: CASSGTRGNTGELFF. The CDR3, as DNA: TGTGCCAGCAGTGGTACCAGGGGTAACACCGGGGAGCTGTTTTTT. V usage is TRBV2 and J usage is TRBJ2-2; maybe TRBD1 (6 bases). This CDR3 is built from 15 residues. Germline CDR1 reads SNHLY; CDR2 reads FYNNEI. V was trimmed by 4 bases and J by 2 bases, leaving 11 bases between them.

This chain connects TRBV6-5 to TRBJ2-2; TRBD1 aligns across 8 bases. CDR3 length: 15 residues. V lost 6 bases and J lost 3; bases outside the gene matches: 6. CDR1 is MNHEY, CDR2 SVGAGI, per germline. DNA of the CDR3: TGTGCCAGCAGAGACAGGGGATGGGACACCGGGGAGCTGTTTTTT. Residues: CASRDRGWDTGELFF.

This rearrangement joins TRBV27 to TRBJ2-7, with TRBD1 as a possible D gene (5 bases). Trimming took off 9 bases at V and 0 bases at J, with 15 bases between the two ends. The CDR3 length is 14 residues. Germline V CDR1 and CDR2: MNHEY, SMNVEV (reference sequence). Here the CDR3 DNA reads TGTGCCAGTCGAACTCCAGGGTACTCCTACGAGCAGTACTTC. This translates into CASRTPGYSYEQYF.

This clone was seen a few times. The chain combines TRBV5-4 with TRBJ2-7; 7 bases map to TRBD1. Germline V gene lookup returns CDR1 SGHNT and CDR2 YYREEE (reference sequence). V lost 0 bases, J lost 7 bases, and 4 bases stayed unmatched. This CDR3 has 13 amino acids. In DNA, the CDR3 is TGTGCCAGCAGCTTGGAGACCAGGGGGGAGCAGTACTTC. Its protein product is CASSLETRGEQYF.

The chain uses TRBV4-1 and TRBJ2-7, with 9 bases matching TRBD1. The CDR3 runs to 15 residues. V shed 2 bases and J 3 bases; nucleotides not matched to a gene: 5. Germline CDR1 reads MGHRA; CDR2 reads YSYEKL. In DNA, the CDR3 is TGCGCCAGCAGCCAAAACCTGGACAGGGGCTACGAGCAGTACTTC. It encodes CASSQNLDRGYEQYF.

This clone was counted many times. V is TRBV28 and J is TRBJ1-3; 7 bases are shared with TRBD1. CDR1 and CDR2 from the germline V gene are MDHEN and SYDVKM. V dropped 2 bases and J dropped 7; count of bases not matched to a gene: 11. The CDR3 consists of 16 residues. The chain's CDR3 is CASSLETTGLGNTIYF. The CDR3 nucleotides read TGTGCCAGCAGTTTAGAGACGACAGGGTTAGGGAACACCATATATTTT.

This clone was recorded only once. The sample carries other DNA sequences with the same CDR3. This rearrangement joins TRBV18 to TRBJ1-1, with D hard to call. Germline CDR1 KGHSH, CDR2 LQKENI. The CDR3 extends over 13 amino acids. The V end lost 2 bases, the J end lost 2 bases, and 6 bases lay between the germline ends. Written as DNA, the CDR3 is TGTGCCAGCTCACCATCGGGAAACACTGAAGCTTTCTTT. Amino acids: CASSPSGNTEAFF.